This entry lists 8 T cell receptor beta chains sequenced from one sample in a study of CXCR3-negative and CXCR3-positive naive CD8 T cells (dated by TCRdb to 2018 to 2020). Sequencing was carried out with a NextSeq 550. The Human TCR Profiling Kit (MiLaboratory) was used to make UMI-labeled 5' RACE TRB cDNA libraries. After the reads were reprocessed by TCRdb, one entry was made per CDR3 protein sequence, with no DNA. This sample's table contains approximately 45,000 distinct CDR3 sequences. The top ten hold 14% to 15% of the sample. Specimen: memory CD8+ T cells from blood. The cell subset or site label here, explained by the study, means: conventional CD8+ memory T cells (TMEM), sorted as controls. All receptors derive from a human donor in good health. Some clones in this sample may be carry-over from other donors' samples.

The rearrangement links TRBV3-1 to TRBJ2-5. Germline V gene data show CDR1 as LGHDT and CDR2 as YNNKEL (reference sequence). This CDR3 has 15 residues. The CDR3 is CASSQEPSRQETQYF.

The chain is built from TRBV12-3 or TRBV12-4 and TRBJ2-1; the D call from TCRdb, TRBD1, cannot be confirmed without DNA. There are 11 residues in the CDR3. The CDR3: CASSSRDEQFF.

The J gene is TRBJ2-7, the V gene TRBV20-1; the D call from TCRdb, TRBD1, cannot be confirmed without DNA. The V gene's germline CDR1 is DFQATT and CDR2 SNEGSKA (reference sequence). The CDR3 is 13 amino acids. CDR3 sequence: CSAVTGDPYEQYF.

This sequence joins TRBV7-3 and TRBJ1-1; TCRdb's D call, TRBD1, is unchecked because there is no DNA. Per germline, CDR1 SGHTA and CDR2 FQGTGA. There are 13 residues in the CDR3. The CDR3: CASSFAQGSEAFF.

This rearrangement joins TRBV10-2 to TRBJ2-7; no DNA is available, so the TRBD1 call from TCRdb remains unchecked. Germline CDR1 reads WSHSY; CDR2 reads SAAADI. This CDR3 comprises 14 residues. The chain's CDR3 is CASSEAPTLYEQYF.

The chain has TRBV7-3 and TRBJ2-7; no DNA is available, so the TRBD2 call from TCRdb remains unchecked. Germline CDR1 reads SGHTA; CDR2 reads FQGTGA. The CDR3 consists of 15 residues. The CDR3 sequence is CASSASGGPSYEQYF. The variable domain in full, with the rest retrieved from reference TRBV7-3 and TRBJ2-7, is GAGVSQTPSNKVTEKGKYVELRCDPISGHTALYWYRQSLGQGPEFLIYFQGTGAADDSGLPNDRFFAVRPEGSVSTLKIQRTERGDSAVYLCASSASGGPSYEQYFGPGTRLTVT.

The gene calls are TRBV7-2 and TRBJ2-5; the D call from TCRdb, TRBD1, cannot be confirmed without DNA. The CDR3 is made up of 11 amino acids. Germline CDR1 is SGHTA and CDR2 is FQGNSA. The CDR3: CASSTSPAQYF.

This CDR3 is CASSMTLNKEDTQYF. The chain recombines TRBV5-1 with TRBJ2-3. The CDR3 contains 15 residues. Germline V gene sequence: CDR1 SGHRS, CDR2 YFSETQ.